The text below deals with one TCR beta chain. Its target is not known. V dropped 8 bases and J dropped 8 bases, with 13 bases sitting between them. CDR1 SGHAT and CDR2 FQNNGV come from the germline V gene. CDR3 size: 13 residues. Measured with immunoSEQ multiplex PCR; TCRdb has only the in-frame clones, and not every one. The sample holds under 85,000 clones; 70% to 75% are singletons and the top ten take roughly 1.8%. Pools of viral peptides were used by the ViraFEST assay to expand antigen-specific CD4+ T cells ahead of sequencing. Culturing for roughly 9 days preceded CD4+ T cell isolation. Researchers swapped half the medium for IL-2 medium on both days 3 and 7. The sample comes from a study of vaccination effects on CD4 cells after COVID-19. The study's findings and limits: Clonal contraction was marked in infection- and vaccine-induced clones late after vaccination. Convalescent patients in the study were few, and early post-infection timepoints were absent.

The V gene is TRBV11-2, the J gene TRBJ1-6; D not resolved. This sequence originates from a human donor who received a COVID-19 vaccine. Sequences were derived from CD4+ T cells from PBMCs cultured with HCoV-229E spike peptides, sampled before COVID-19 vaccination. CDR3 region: CASCRTVDSPLHF. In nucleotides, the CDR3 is TGTGCCAGCTGTCGAACGGTAGATTCACCCCTCCACTTT.